This TCR beta chain was identified in a study of TIL therapy for anti-PD-1-resistant metastatic lung cancer. The length of the CDR3 is 15 residues. The germline V and J ends were trimmed by 2 bases and 2 bases, with 9 bases remaining between them. Germline V gene sequence: CDR1 MGHRA, CDR2 YSYEKL. Time point noted: pre-treatment sample, taken before nivolumab and TIL therapy. Only one count was recorded for this clone. Antigen unknown. Whole-study findings and limits: Treatment-naive, never-smoker and oncogene-addicted patients were overrepresented in this highly selected cohort.

This was the immunoSEQ v3 assay. Sequencing depth was around 2.2 million read pairs for survey level, roughly 4.5-6 million for deep. Only in-frame clones appear in the TCRdb table, and some are missing; sequencing was by immunoSEQ multiplex PCR. This sample has approximately 45,000 clones, with roughly 85% found just once. The origin of this receptor is a man between 65 and 85 years old with non-small cell lung cancer. Source: blood, taken at baseline. The V and J genes are TRBV4-1 and TRBJ2-2, with D hard to call. The CDR3 DNA sequence: TGCGCCAGCAGCCAACGAGGTGAAAACACCGGGGAGCTGTTTTTT. Amino acid sequence: CASSQRGENTGELFF.